The 23 T cell receptor beta chains below all came from one sample that was sequenced in a study of monozygotic twins with inflammatory bowel disease (dated by TCRdb to the late 2010s). Libraries were prepared through 5' RACE. The instrument was an Illumina HiSeq 2500. Each entry corresponds to one CDR3 protein sequence from reads that TCRdb reprocessed, and DNA is not given. For this sample, the table gives some 160,000 distinct CDR3 sequences. The top ten clonotypes cover less than 8% of the sample. Specimen: blood. The origin of the receptors is a human donor with ulcerative colitis or Crohn's disease, or a healthy co-twin of an affected twin (not recorded which).

The rearrangement joins TRBV4-2 to TRBJ2-1; absent DNA, TCRdb's TRBD1 call cannot be checked. There are 15 residues in the CDR3. Germline loops: CDR1 LGHNA, CDR2 YNFKEQ. The CDR3 sequence is CASSPPGRSYNEQFF.

The chain is built from TRBV11-1 and TRBJ2-7; the TRBD2 assignment by TCRdb is unverifiable without DNA. This CDR3 is built from 19 residues. Germline V gene sequence: CDR1 SGHAT, CDR2 FQDESV (reference sequence). The CDR3: CASSLVSGTSGRASHEQYF.

The chain recombines TRBV27 with TRBJ2-1; TCRdb's D call of TRBD1 is untestable without DNA. The CDR3 totals 13 residues. CDR1 is MNHEY, CDR2 SMNVEV, per germline (reference sequence). CDR3 protein: CASSLGQHNEQFF.

The rearrangement joins TRBV10-2 to TRBJ2-2; absent DNA, TCRdb's TRBD1 call cannot be checked. Per the germline V gene, CDR1 is WSHSY and CDR2 is SAAADI. This CDR3 is built from 14 residues. The CDR3 sequence: CATKRQGNTGELFF.

V usage is TRBV5-6 and J usage is TRBJ2-4; TCRdb selects TRBD2, and the lack of DNA leaves this call unchecked. The germline V gene has CDR1 SGHDT and CDR2 YYEEEE. This CDR3 region has 19 residues. The CDR3 spells CASIDPLLAGDGTKNIQYF. The whole variable domain, remainder taken from reference TRBV5-6 and TRBJ2-4, is DAGVTQSPTHLIKTRGQQVTLRCSPKSGHDTVSWYQQALGQGPQFIFQYYEEEERQRGNFPDRFSGHQFPNYSSELNVNALLLGDSALYLCASIDPLLAGDGTKNIQYFGAGTRLSVL.

The gene calls are TRBV9 and TRBJ2-6; TCRdb designates TRBD1, a call that cannot be tested without DNA. CDR3 length: 15 residues. Germline V gene sequence: CDR1 SGDLS, CDR2 YYNGEE. CDR3 sequence: CASSASGAGANVLTF.

The chain carries TRBV20-1 and TRBJ1-5. The CDR3 length is 12 residues. CDR1 is DFQATT, CDR2 SNEGSKA, per germline (reference sequence). The CDR3 loop is CSAGKNNQPQHF.

The V gene is TRBV7-3, the J gene TRBJ2-1; lacking DNA, the TRBD1 call made by TCRdb goes unchecked. Germline values: CDR1 SGHTA, CDR2 FQGTGA. There are 13 residues in the CDR3. Here the CDR3 reads CASSFSGQGEQFF.

The rearrangement uses TRBV24-1 and TRBJ2-5; TCRdb's assignment of TRBD1 cannot be checked, as there is no DNA. The CDR3 covers 14 residues. CDR1 and CDR2 (germline): KGHDR, SFDVKD. The CDR3 reads CATSNAQGEETQYF.

The chain has TRBV6-5 and TRBJ1-1; the TRBD1 assignment by TCRdb is unverifiable without DNA. This CDR3 has 15 residues. CDR1 is MNHEY, CDR2 SVGAGI, per germline. CDR3 amino acids: CASSYSLTVNTEAFF.

The chain carries TRBV28 and TRBJ1-1; TCRdb designates TRBD1, a call that cannot be tested without DNA. Germline lookup yields CDR1 MDHEN and CDR2 SYDVKM. The CDR3 is 15 residues long. This CDR3 reads CASSLVRGLYTEAFF.

The rearrangement joins TRBV5-4 to TRBJ2-5; absent DNA, TCRdb's TRBD1 call cannot be checked. CDR3 length: 14 residues. Germline CDR1 is SGHNT and CDR2 is YYREEE (reference sequence). CDR3 amino acids: CASSSGQGRETQYF.

J is TRBJ2-7 and V is TRBV29-1. Germline CDR1 and CDR2: SQVTM and ANQGSEA. This CDR3 comprises 13 residues. CDR3 sequence: CSVEGLTHYEQYF.

This chain joins TRBV29-1 and TRBJ2-7; TCRdb calls TRBD1, which cannot be checked without DNA. CDR3 size: 14 residues. CDR1 and CDR2 (germline): SQVTM, ANQGSEA. The CDR3 spells CSVEGQGAFYEQYF.

This chain joins TRBV28 and TRBJ2-7; the D gene TCRdb calls, TRBD1, cannot be checked with no DNA. Looked up from germline, CDR1 is MDHEN and CDR2 is SYDVKM. The CDR3 loop spans 13 amino acids. The CDR3 region is CASTTGTLVQQYF.

V usage is TRBV3-1 and J usage is TRBJ1-2. CDR1 is LGHDT and CDR2 is YNNKEL in the germline V gene (reference sequence). The CDR3 extends over 18 amino acids. The CDR3 sequence is CASSQAASNQETNYGYTF.

V usage is TRBV19 and J usage is TRBJ1-2; the TCRdb call, TRBD1, lacks DNA for checking. This CDR3 comprises 12 residues. Germline lookup yields CDR1 LNHDA and CDR2 SQIVND (reference sequence). The CDR3 is CAVEGQGYGYTF.

V gene TRBV10-3 combines with J gene TRBJ2-7; TCRdb lists TRBD2, though no DNA is available to test this call. The germline CDR1 and CDR2 sequences are ENHRY and SYGVKD. The CDR3 covers 15 residues. Here the CDR3 reads CAIRPHLAGVDEQYF.

The V gene is TRBV5-6, the J gene TRBJ1-2. The V gene's germline CDR1 is SGHDT and CDR2 YYEEEE. The CDR3 has 12 amino acids. Here the CDR3 reads CASSQLVGGYTF.

The chain recombines TRBV10-3 with TRBJ1-3; TCRdb's assignment of TRBD1 cannot be checked, as there is no DNA. The CDR3 has 17 amino acids. Germline V lookup: CDR1 ENHRY, CDR2 SYGVKD. CDR3 region: CAISAIDSPYSGNTIYF.

The chain links TRBV5-6 to TRBJ2-3; there is no DNA to check the TCRdb D call of TRBD2. Germline V CDR1 and CDR2: SGHDT, YYEEEE. The CDR3 consists of 17 residues. CDR3 sequence: CASSLIRLSGGEYTQYF.

The rearrangement joins TRBV4-3 to TRBJ2-7; no DNA is available, so the TRBD1 call from TCRdb remains unchecked. Germline CDR1 reads LGHNA; CDR2 reads YSLEER. This CDR3 comprises 14 residues. CDR3 region: CASSQEGAPYEQYF.

This chain links TRBV9 with TRBJ2-1; there is no DNA to check the TCRdb D call of TRBD2. From germline, CDR1 is SGDLS and CDR2 YYNGEE. This CDR3 spans 15 amino acids. CDR3 residues: CASSAGTSGNNEQFF.